This is a list of T cell receptor beta chains from one sample in a study of T-cell memory formation after mild COVID-19. TCRdb re-called the 5' RACE reads through MiXCR, storing one row per CDR3 protein. Seen here are 350,000 or so distinct CDR3 sequences, 20% observed once, and the top ten hold 21%. The sequenced sample was PBMCs or a T cell subset sorted from them (not recorded which). These receptors were taken from a man younger than 30 who had mild COVID-19 (a few samples of this study predate the infection). Cell type and time point are not known. Each CDR3 is given with its conserved first and last residue. The D gene is left open where the match is weak.

cdr3_aa v_call d_call j_call
CASSPDRGLANEKLFF TRBV5-4 TRBD1 TRBJ1-4
CASSQGPNQETQYF TRBV7-3 . TRBJ2-5
CATSAQGAQPQHF TRBV15 TRBD1 TRBJ1-5
CSVEGTGGTDTQYF TRBV29-1 TRBD1 TRBJ2-3
CASTTGGTANTGELFF TRBV28 TRBD1 TRBJ2-2
CASSIPQGTGAYEQYF TRBV7-9 TRBD1 TRBJ2-7
CASSYSILAGETQYF TRBV6-5 . TRBJ2-5
CASSPDVRQPQHF TRBV7-9 . TRBJ1-5
CASSLGQPQETQYF TRBV5-1 . TRBJ2-5
CASSSPLGFYEQYF TRBV7-9 . TRBJ2-7
CASSVGKGANNEQFF TRBV9 TRBD1 TRBJ2-1
CASSLYSDGAEQYF TRBV5-1 . TRBJ2-7
CASSSDRGGAGANVLTF TRBV5-6 TRBD1 TRBJ2-6
CASSTTGGYVGELFF TRBV7-3 TRBD1 TRBJ2-2
CASAGKGQPQHF TRBV12-3/TRBV12-4 . TRBJ1-5
CASNTNTGYEQYF TRBV6-2/TRBV6-3 . TRBJ2-7
CASSGLLRDEKLFF TRBV28 . TRBJ1-4
CASSNLGGGDYGYTF TRBV6-6 . TRBJ1-2
CASKGLAGGAGTYEQYF TRBV6-6 TRBD2 TRBJ2-7
CASSQPDTQYF TRBV5-5 . TRBJ2-3
CASKEGQTANSPLHF TRBV5-1 TRBD1 TRBJ1-6
CASSSPSHSSGEQFF TRBV7-9 . TRBJ2-1
CASRTWTGYDGYTF TRBV27 TRBD1 TRBJ1-2
CATSDPGGNTGELFF TRBV24-1 . TRBJ2-2
CASSFGQGVGNSPLHF TRBV5-1 TRBD1 TRBJ1-6
CSVEEAGRIKNYGYTF TRBV29-1 . TRBJ1-2